This T cell receptor (beta chain) stems from a study of blood T cells in healthy people across ages. Study-level results: Researchers judged that diversity estimates from one million T cells fell short of true values. Among T cells, TCR beta diversity per million cells dropped roughly linearly as age rose.

CDR1 DFQATT and CDR2 SNEGSKA come from the germline V gene (reference sequence). V was pared by 6 bases and J by 6 bases, with 18 bases between. The length of the CDR3 is 14 residues. The use of a sample-barcoded 5' primer and a J-beta primer mix characterized a second PCR of roughly 6 to 12 cycles. TCRdb analysed the 5' RACE reads with MiXCR anew, one entry per CDR3 protein. Here the sample spans approximately 2,000,000 distinct CDR3 sequences, approximately 40% being singletons. Per-sample yields of isolated PBMCs were at least 6 million. Concerning this clonotype: Its antigen is still unknown.

The chain combines TRBV20-1 with TRBJ2-1; tentatively, D is TRBD2 (7 bases). The sample taken for sequencing was blood. This TCR derives from a human donor in good health. CDR3 sequence reads: CSAAWGGQGNEQFF. CDR3 DNA sequence: TGCAGTGCAGCCTGGGGGGGCCAAGGCAATGAGCAGTTCTTC.